This T cell receptor (beta chain) was recovered during a study of blood T cell repertoires in COVID-19. Overall study: Samples taken during acute and convalescent COVID-19 were collected in the United States, Italy and Spain.

TCRdb's table, derived via immunoSEQ multiplex PCR, lists solely in-frame clones and lacks some. The data hold more than 65,000 clones, with approximately 85% observed a single time. This CDR3 is 13 amino acids long. V was cut by 3 bases and J by 1 base, with 6 bases left in between. The germline V gene has CDR1 LNHDA and CDR2 SQIVND (reference sequence). This clonotype originated in an elderly man with acute or convalescent COVID-19. The sequenced sample consisted of peripheral blood. The rearrangement uses TRBV19 and TRBJ2-5, with D possibly matching TRBD1 (5 bases). This CDR3 reads CASSMTVQETQYF. The CDR3 bases are TGTGCCAGTAGTATGACAGTCCAAGAGACCCAGTACTTC.